This TCR beta chain was recorded in a study of spatial heterogeneity in lung cancer. General observations from the study: It was found that expanded intratumoral alpha and beta TCR counts tracked tumor mutation counts.

Comments on this clonotype: What it recognizes is unknown.

Every molecule of TCR cDNA had its own unique molecular identifier. From the 5' RACE reads, TCRdb called clonotypes with MiXCR, one entry per CDR3 protein. The sample holds 3,000 to 3,500 distinct CDR3 sequences, 8% to 10% seen once. Described time point: sample taken at primary tumor resection. The sequenced material consisted of unsorted whole RNA from tumor, nontumor lung or frozen PBMC. Germline V CDR1 and CDR2: SGHNT, YYREEE (reference sequence). Trimming pared 9 bases from V and 1 base from J, leaving 10 bases between. The CDR3 consists of 13 residues. The sequence was obtained from a male donor with early-stage non-small cell lung cancer. The V call is TRBV5-4, the J call TRBJ2-2; D gene ambiguous. This material consisted of lung tumor tissue, taken at surgery. The CDR3 nucleotides read TGTGCCATCCAGGACGGGAACACCGGGGAGCTGTTTTTT. As protein: CAIQDGNTGELFF.